This record looks at one T cell receptor (beta chain) sequence and its context. Its antigen is unknown. The data derive from a study of T cells in Graves' hyperthyroidism and ophthalmopathy. General study findings and limits: By a 13 V-J model, ophthalmopathy was set apart from stable hyperthyroidism.

The germline gives CDR1 ENHRY, CDR2 SYGVKD. The CDR3 has 11 amino acids. V was cut by 5 bases and J by 8 bases, with 7 bases left in between. Hyperthyroidism of Graves' type that showed no ophthalmopathy progression within 18 months was stable. The study based diagnoses on clinical symptoms, serum thyroxine and TRAb, thyroid ultrasound and orbital computed tomography. TCR beta CDR3 regions were amplified from RNA. The study used the HTBI primer set for a first-round RT-PCR of the TCR CDR3. TCRdb recomputed calls from the multiplex PCR reads with MiXCR, one row per CDR3 protein. There are over 550,000 distinct CDR3 sequences in the sample; about a sixth occur only once, and about 17% lies in the top ten.

The chain couples TRBV10-3 to TRBJ2-1, with D unclear. The sequence was obtained from a young woman with Graves' hyperthyroidism. Source material: blood. The CDR3 sequence is CAISSKDEQFF. The DNA for the CDR3 is TGTGCCATCAGTTCGAAGGATGAGCAGTTCTTC.